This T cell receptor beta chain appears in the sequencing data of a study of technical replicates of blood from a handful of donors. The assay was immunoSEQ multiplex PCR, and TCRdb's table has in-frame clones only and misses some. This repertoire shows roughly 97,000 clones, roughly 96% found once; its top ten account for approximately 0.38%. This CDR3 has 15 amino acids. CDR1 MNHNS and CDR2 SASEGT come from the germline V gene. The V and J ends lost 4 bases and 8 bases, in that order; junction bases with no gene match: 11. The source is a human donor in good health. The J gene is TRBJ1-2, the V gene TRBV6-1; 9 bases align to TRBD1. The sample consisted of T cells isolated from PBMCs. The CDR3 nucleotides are TGTGCCAGCAGTGCCCGGGACAGGGTTTTCACGGGCTACACCTTC. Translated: CASSARDRVFTGYTF.